The 16 T cell receptor beta chains below come from one sample, sequenced in a study of T cells in Graves' hyperthyroidism and ophthalmopathy. Authors of the study amplified TCR beta CDR3 regions from RNA transcripts. First-round RT-PCR with HTBI primers amplified the TCR CDR3 region. From the multiplex PCR reads, TCRdb called clonotypes with MiXCR, one entry per CDR3 protein. The repertoire holds about 600,000 distinct CDR3 sequences, roughly 14% seen once, with around an eighth in the top ten. What was sequenced was blood. All receptors come from a woman aged 45-65 years with Graves' ophthalmopathy.

This clonotype was seen ten or more times. The CDR3 DNA reads TGTGCCTGGAGTGTATTAGCGGGGCCTGGGGAGACCCAGTACTTC. Translating gives CAWSVLAGPGETQYF. The chain is built from TRBV30 and TRBJ2-5; TRBD2 matches 8 bases. Trimming took 0 bases from V and 5 from J; bases not matched to a gene: 8. Germline CDR1 reads GTSNPN; CDR2 reads SVGIG (reference sequence). CDR3 length: 15 amino acids.

This clonotype has only a few counts. The chain carries TRBV7-6 and TRBJ2-1, with 9 positions matching TRBD2. CDR3 length: 18 residues. From germline, CDR1 is SGHVS and CDR2 FNYEAQ. V was clipped by 5 bases and J by 1 base; unmatched bases: 12. CDR3 in DNA: TGTGCCAGCAGCCCCCCCTGGGAGCGGGAGGTGTCCTACAATGAGCAGTTCTTC. Amino acids: CASSPPWEREVSYNEQFF. Full variable domain (remainder filled in from reference TRBV7-6 and TRBJ2-1): GAGVSQSPRYKVTKRGQDVALRCDPISGHVSLYWYRQALGQGPEFLTYFNYEAQQDKSGLPNDRFSAERPEGSISTLTIQRTEQRDSAMYRCASSPPWEREVSYNEQFFGPGTRLTVL.

This clonotype was seen ten or more times. The rearrangement links TRBV12-3 or TRBV12-4 to TRBJ2-7; the match to TRBD2 covers 7 bases. CDR3 length: 14 amino acids. V shed 8 bases and J 0 bases; nucleotides not matched to a gene: 7. CDR3 sequence reads: CASSAREHSYEQYF. DNA of the CDR3: TGTGCCAGCTCGGCGCGGGAGCACTCCTACGAGCAGTACTTC.

As for this clonotype: One end of the junction does not line up with germline, which may come from a read error. This chain uses TRBV5-1 with TRBJ1-5; 7 bases match TRBD1. Per germline, CDR1 SGHRS and CDR2 YFSETQ. This CDR3 has 14 amino acids. CDR3 sequence (DNA): TGCGCCGGCAGCTTGGGACAGCCCAACCAGCCCCAGCATTTT. Translating it yields CAGSLGQPNQPQHF. The full variable domain, in which reference TRBV5-1 and TRBJ1-5 provide the parts outside the CDR3, is KAGVTQTPRYLIKTRGQQVTLSCSPISGHRSVSWYQQTPGQGLQFLFEYFSETQRNKGNFPGRFSGRQFSNSRSEMNVSTLELGDSALYLCAGSLGQPNQPQHFGDGTRLSIL.

As regards this clonotype: A much larger clone lies one base from this, so it may be a read error. The chain carries TRBV27 and TRBJ1-1; TRBD1 is a possible D gene (6 bases). The CDR3 runs to 13 residues. V was clipped by 5 bases and J by 11 bases, with 18 bases between them. Germline CDR1 is MNHEY and CDR2 is SMNVEV (reference sequence). CDR3 in DNA: TGTGCCAGCAGTGATTCTGACACAGGGTTGGCTTTCTTT. Protein product: CASSDSDTGLAFF.

The rearrangement joins TRBV7-9 to TRBJ1-2; D uncertain. Trimming left V 1 base short and J 8 bases short, with 14 bases between. In germline, CDR1 is SEHNR, CDR2 FQNEAQ (reference sequence). This CDR3 spans 14 amino acids. The CDR3 DNA follows: TGTGCCAGCAGCTTAGGGGGAGGGTACAACGGCTACACCTTC. Translated: CASSLGGGYNGYTF.

This clonotype was counted ten times or more. The gene calls are TRBV7-6 and TRBJ2-1, with 9 bases identical to TRBD2. The CDR3 length is 16 residues. V dropped 5 bases and J dropped 3; count of bases not matched to a gene: 8. Germline loops: CDR1 SGHVS, CDR2 FNYEAQ. DNA of the CDR3: TGTGCCAGCAGCAAGGAGGGACTAGCAAGCTACAATGAGCAGTTCTTC. Encoded protein: CASSKEGLASYNEQFF.

This clonotype has more than one count but fewer than ten. This chain uses TRBV20-1 with TRBJ1-2, with TRBD1 matching over 7 bases. Germline V CDR1 and CDR2: DFQATT, SNEGSKA (reference sequence). The ends lost 6 bases at V and 2 bases at J; junction bases unmatched: 15. This CDR3 comprises 16 residues. CDR3 in amino acids: CSARGGREKTNYGYTF. The CDR3 coding sequence is TGCAGTGCCCGAGGGGGCAGGGAAAAAACAAACTATGGCTACACCTTC.

This clonotype was seen ten or more times. The chain is built from TRBV6-2 or TRBV6-3 and TRBJ2-7, with D possibly being TRBD2 (5 bases). Trimming shortened V by 5 bases and J by 4 bases, and 15 bases separated the two germline ends. CDR1 is MNHEY, CDR2 SVGEGT, per germline. The CDR3 length is 14 residues. This chain's CDR3 is CASSNEDWPYEQYF. CDR3 coding DNA: TGTGCCAGCAGTAACGAGGACTGGCCTTACGAGCAGTACTTC.

This clonotype was found many times. The rearrangement links TRBV7-8 to TRBJ2-7, with 7 positions matching TRBD2. Trimming at V came to 3 bases and at J to 6 bases, leaving 8 bases not matched to a gene. The CDR3 is made up of 14 amino acids. Germline V CDR1 and CDR2: SGHVS, FQNEAQ. CDR3 sequence reads: CASSFSGGSGEQYF. The CDR3 DNA sequence: TGTGCCAGCAGCTTTTCGGGCGGGAGTGGCGAGCAGTACTTC.

J is TRBJ2-3 and V is TRBV28, with TRBD2 identical over 13 bases. V dropped 6 bases and J dropped 4; count of bases not matched to a gene: 4. The CDR3 sequence is 15 residues long. Per the germline V gene, CDR1 is MDHEN and CDR2 is SYDVKM. The CDR3 is CASSHTSGRADTQYF. DNA for the CDR3: TGTGCCAGCAGCCATACTAGCGGGAGGGCAGATACGCAGTATTTT. The full variable domain, rest sourced from reference TRBV28 and TRBJ2-3, is DVKVTQSSRYLVKRTGEKVFLECVQDMDHENMFWYRQDPGLGLRLIYFSYDVKMKEKGDIPEGYSVSREKKERFSLILESASTNQTSMYLCASSHTSGRADTQYFGPGTRLTVL.

Many counts were recorded for this clonotype. The chain is built from TRBV7-9 and TRBJ1-1, with a tentative D call TRBD1 (5 bases). The CDR3 is 14 amino acids. Trimming pared 7 bases from V and 1 base from J, leaving 13 bases between. Germline V gene data show CDR1 as SEHNR and CDR2 as FQNEAQ (reference sequence). CDR3: CASTSDRQNTEAFF. The DNA of the CDR3 is TGTGCCAGCACCTCAGACAGACAGAACACTGAAGCTTTCTTT.

Many counts were recorded for this clonotype. This chain links TRBV7-8 with TRBJ2-1, with TRBD2 matching over 13 bases. Germline V CDR1 and CDR2: SGHVS, FQNEAQ. The CDR3 spans 18 residues. The J segment lost 3 bases and the V segment lost 5 bases, leaving 10 bases of the junction unmatched. In DNA form, the CDR3 reads TGTGCCAGCAGCACACTAGCGGGAGGGCAGAACCTCTACAATGAGCAGTTCTTC. Translating gives CASSTLAGGQNLYNEQFF.

This clonotype was counted only a few times. One base away lies a much larger clone, so this may be a sequencing read error. V is TRBV18 and J is TRBJ2-1; 8 nucleotides line up with TRBD2. V gave up 6 bases and J gave up 7 bases; unmatched junction bases: 2. CDR1 is KGHSH, CDR2 LQKENI, per germline. This CDR3 region has 12 residues. Here the CDR3 reads CASSASGNEQFF. CDR3 DNA sequence: TGTGCCAGCTCGGCTAGCGGGAATGAGCAGTTCTTC.

The gene calls are TRBV19 and TRBJ2-1; 7 bases map to TRBD2. Germline V gene sequence: CDR1 LNHDA, CDR2 SQIVND (reference sequence). The V and J ends lost 3 bases and 3 bases, in that order; junction bases with no gene match: 2. The CDR3 is 14 amino acids. The CDR3 protein is CASSMGTNYNEQFF. CDR3 nucleotides: TGTGCCAGTAGTATGGGGACTAACTACAATGAGCAGTTCTTC.

This clonotype was seen more than once but under ten times. The J gene is TRBJ2-7, the V gene TRBV9; no reliable D call. V shed 0 bases and J shed 2 bases, with 9 bases lying between them. Looked up from germline, CDR1 is SGDLS and CDR2 is YYNGEE. The CDR3 spans 14 residues. The CDR3 coding sequence is TGTGCCAGCAGCGTAGATGGATATCCCTACGAGCAGTACTTC. Encoded protein: CASSVDGYPYEQYF.